This T cell receptor beta chain emerged from a study of the immune and genomic landscape of osteosarcoma (dated by TCRdb to 2018 to 2021). For the wider study: The overall cohort comprised roughly 51 pediatric and adult patients with high-grade osteosarcoma, with a median age at diagnosis of approximately 25 years (range about 5-90). To characterize the osteosarcoma immunogenomic landscape, the TCR sequencing results were combined with transcriptome, protein array and immunostaining data. Patients in the overall cohort were 60% male, and more than 70% presented with localized disease at diagnosis. A couple of samples from the same tumor site were contributed by each of a few patients. Poor-risk disease was overrepresented in the cohort, as 73% of patients had an unfavorable pathologic response to standard therapy and approximately 67% had died. Osteosarcoma specimens were profiled with whole genome, RNA and T-cell receptor sequencing plus immunohistochemistry and reverse phase protein arrays so that immunogenic potential could be defined. The goal of the study was to explain why immune checkpoint inhibitors have shown limited clinical activity in osteosarcoma.

Relative to its sample, this clone is medium-sized (0.01 to 0.1%). The target of this receptor is not known. No much larger clonotype is one base removed from it; base qualities were not supplied. V has 6 bases trimmed and J has 5 bases trimmed; junction bases matching no gene number 4. Including the terminal cysteine and phenylalanine, the CDR3 comprises 14 residues. The CDR3 DNA has 42 bases and is translated from base 1. Via the germline V gene, CDR1 is SGHTA and CDR2 FQGNSA. The specimens were post-treatment primary, local recurrence and metastasis tumors obtained from patients with a poor prognosis. The ImmunoSEQ Assay (Adaptive Biotechnologies) was used to immunosequence the CDR3 regions of the TCR beta chain. Per the original workflow: The ImmunoSEQ Analyzer platform was used to export TCRB rearrangements, read counts, read proportions and gene usage. Using productive rearrangements, T-cell clonality was calculated as 1 minus Pielou's evenness. In the clonal space homeostasis analysis, clonotypes were sorted into rare, small, medium, large or hyperexpanded (0.01 to 1 of the repertoire) bins. TCR productive clonality was compared across immune clusters C1, C2 and C3 using the Wilcoxon rank sum test. TCRdb obtained this table from immuneACCESS and retained in-frame rearrangements with V and J assigned. These tables miss some clones; where compared with another copy, unresolved V genes account for less than half of the shortfall, and the remainder is unexplained. V and J calls and clone size are given by that table; D and trimming were obtained from the DNA. Within this sample are about 6,200 clones, with 60% to 70% of them counted one time only. The leading ten clones occupy over 12% of the sample.

Broad study findings and their caveats: Although TCR productive clonality was higher in the immune-hot C3 cluster than in the cold C1 cluster, TCR productive clonality was still low overall. Because osteosarcoma is rare and all possible samples were collected, sample size was not determined by any statistical method. Clonality benchmarks came from external normal skin and healthy peripheral blood data rather than matched normal tissue. In five cases a single hyperexpanded clone dominated the repertoire, and each of those five cases had fewer than 100 T-cell clonotypes. Productive TCR clonality was low overall, averaging roughly 0.095 with a maximum of roughly 0.3, suggesting limited T-cell clonal expansion. Matched blood was collected from only two patients, alongside the frozen tumor specimens.

This TCR came from a human donor with osteosarcoma. The chain is made from TRBV7-2 and TRBJ1-4; 9 central bases correspond to TRBD1. The sequencing input was osteosarcoma tumor tissue from the lung. The CDR3 protein sequence reads: CASRMTGGNEKLFF. The bases read TGTGCCAGCAGGATGACAGGGGGAAATGAAAAACTGTTTTTT.